A single sample is the source of the 26 T cell receptor beta chains below, sequenced in a study of vaccination effects on CD4 cells after COVID-19. The table came from immunoSEQ multiplex PCR; TCRdb's copy has only in-frame clones and leaves some out. Of 75,000 to 100,000 clones in the sample, over 75% were seen once. Their cognate antigens are unknown. Before any sequencing was done, the ViraFEST assay used viral peptide pools to expand antigen-specific CD4+ T cells. Culture lasted around eleven days before CD4+ T cell isolation. As their vaccination, participants received two doses of either BNT162b2 or mRNA-1273. Sequenced here: CD4+ T cells from PBMCs cultured with HCoV-OC43 spike peptides, sampled after COVID-19 vaccination. This sample's subset: HCoV-OC43 spike overlapping peptide pool stimulation. The receptors shown here come from a human donor who received a COVID-19 vaccine.

V and J are TRBV24-1 and TRBJ2-3; D may be TRBD1 (5 bases). The CDR3 contains 14 residues. Trimming took 2 bases from V and 3 from J, leaving 8 bases between them. Germline V gives CDR1 KGHDR, CDR2 SFDVKD. CDR3 in DNA: TGTGCCACCAGTGATTCTCGACAGACAGATACGCAGTATTTT. Its protein product is CATSDSRQTDTQYF.

The chain is built from TRBV7-2 and TRBJ2-6; the D gene is possibly TRBD1 (6 bases). Trimming took 3 bases from V and 0 from J, leaving 12 bases between them. The CDR3 has 17 residues. Germline lookup yields CDR1 SGHTA and CDR2 FQGNSA. CDR3 sequence (DNA): TGTGCCAGCAGCTTTACAGGGTCACTCTCTGGGGCCAACGTCCTGACTTTC. Translated, it gives CASSFTGSLSGANVLTF.

The chain is built from TRBV16 and TRBJ1-2; TRBD1 matches 7 bases. Germline V gene lookup returns CDR1 KGHSY and CDR2 FQNENV. After removal of 2 bases from V and 5 bases from J, the junction contained 14 bases not matched to a gene. This CDR3 is built from 17 residues. CDR3 sequence (DNA): TGTGCCAGCAGCCAACCCATGGGACAGCTCGGATTTTATGGCTACACCTTC. The encoded protein is CASSQPMGQLGFYGYTF.

This rearrangement joins TRBV6-5 to TRBJ1-3; 7 bases line up with TRBD1. CDR1 and CDR2 (germline): MNHEY, SVGAGI. There are 15 residues in the CDR3. V gave up 5 bases and J gave up 4 bases; unmatched junction bases: 8. As DNA, the CDR3 is TGTGCCAGCAGTAGTTCCAGGGGGGCAGGAAACACCATATATTTT. Its protein is CASSSSRGAGNTIYF.

The chain is built from TRBV19 and TRBJ1-5; 7 bases fit TRBD1. After removal of 2 bases from V and 6 bases from J, the junction contained 7 bases not matched to a gene. The CDR3 spans 15 residues. CDR1 is LNHDA, CDR2 SQIVND, per germline (reference sequence). The CDR3 region is CASSISRQGAQPQHF. In DNA, the CDR3 is TGTGCCAGTAGTATATCCAGACAGGGAGCTCAGCCCCAGCATTTT.

The genes are TRBV3-1 (or the pseudogene TRBV3-2) and TRBJ2-1; 12 bases agree with TRBD2. This CDR3 has 16 residues. Germline CDR1 reads LGHDT; CDR2 reads YNNKEL (reference sequence). The V gene end was trimmed by 4 bases and the J gene end by 7 bases; junction bases not matched to a gene: 8. The CDR3 sequence is CASSRTPSGGDNEQFF. The CDR3 coding sequence is TGTGCCAGCAGCCGAACTCCTAGCGGGGGGGATAATGAGCAGTTCTTC.

The CDR3 here is CASSLVTGGLEQFF. The CDR3 DNA reads as TGTGCCAGCAGCTTAGTTACAGGGGGCCTTGAGCAGTTCTTC. The V gene is TRBV11-2, the J gene TRBJ2-1; 9 bases match TRBD1. Germline CDR1 is SGHAT and CDR2 is FQNNGV. V lost 1 base and J lost 9; bases outside the gene matches: 4. The CDR3 sequence is 14 residues long. Filled out from reference TRBV11-2 and TRBJ2-1, the complete variable domain reads EAGVAQSPRYKIIEKRQSVAFWCNPISGHATLYWYQQILGQGPKLLIQFQNNGVVDDSQLPKDRFSAERLKGVDSTLKIQPAKLEDSAVYLCASSLVTGGLEQFFGPGTRLTVL.

This clone was seen just once. The rearrangement uses TRBV7-3 and TRBJ2-3; D not resolved. CDR1 and CDR2 from the germline V gene are SGHTA and FQGTGA. This CDR3 spans 14 amino acids. The V and J ends lost 5 bases and 2 bases respectively, with 11 bases between them. The CDR3 coding sequence is TGTGCCAGCAGCCAGCACCAATCCACAGATACGCAGTATTTT. This encodes CASSQHQSTDTQYF.

The chain uses TRBV5-5 and TRBJ2-2, with unresolved D. The CDR3 contains 14 residues. V lost 3 bases and J lost 2, with 8 bases in between. CDR1 is SGHKS and CDR2 is YYEKEE in the germline V gene (reference sequence). The CDR3 sequence: CASSSRENTGELFF. The DNA for the CDR3 is TGTGCCAGCAGCTCAAGGGAAAACACCGGGGAGCTGTTTTTT.

The sample holds one count of this clone. V gene TRBV7-2 combines with J gene TRBJ1-1; 9 bases line up with TRBD1. With V trimmed by 3 bases and J by 3 bases, 5 bases remained unmatched. The V gene's germline CDR1 is SGHTA and CDR2 FQGNSA. This CDR3 has 15 amino acids. CDR3 in amino acids: CASSLRGQGYTEAFF. CDR3 sequence (DNA): TGTGCCAGCAGCTTGAGGGGACAGGGTTACACTGAAGCTTTCTTT.

The CDR3: CASSQVSGSNQPQHF. The CDR3 bases are TGCGCCAGCAGCCAAGTGTCGGGAAGCAATCAGCCCCAGCATTTT. The chain employs TRBV4-1 and TRBJ1-5; D is uncertain. V lost 1 base and J 1 base, leaving 8 bases between the germline ends. Per the germline V gene, CDR1 is MGHRA and CDR2 is YSYEKL. The CDR3 sequence is 15 residues long.

The genes are TRBV5-1 and TRBJ2-1, with D maybe TRBD1 (6 bases). This CDR3 region has 13 residues. Germline V gives CDR1 SGHRS, CDR2 YFSETQ. V lost 2 bases, J lost 5 bases, and 8 bases lay in between. CDR3 bases: TGCGCCAGCAGCTTTACAGGGAACAATGAGCAGTTCTTC. Translating gives CASSFTGNNEQFF. The whole variable domain, remainder taken from reference TRBV5-1 and TRBJ2-1, is KAGVTQTPRYLIKTRGQQVTLSCSPISGHRSVSWYQQTPGQGLQFLFEYFSETQRNKGNFPGRFSGRQFSNSRSEMNVSTLELGDSALYLCASSFTGNNEQFFGPGTRLTVL.

The chain links TRBV28 to TRBJ2-7; 8 nucleotides align to TRBD1. The CDR3 length is 16 residues. Germline V gives CDR1 MDHEN, CDR2 SYDVKM. Trimming took 6 bases from V and 0 from J; bases not matched to a gene: 10. The CDR3 loop reads CASSPGQGLSSYEQYV. CDR3 sequence (DNA): TGTGCCAGCAGCCCAGGACAGGGATTAAGCTCCTACGAGCAGTACGTC.

This chain uses TRBV18 with TRBJ1-5; the match to TRBD1 covers 9 bases. Per the germline V gene, CDR1 is KGHSH and CDR2 is LQKENI. After removal of 4 bases from V and 6 bases from J, the junction contained 4 bases not matched to a gene. The CDR3 runs 14 residues. For the CDR3, the DNA is TGTGCCAGCTCACATGGGGACAGGGCTCAGCCCCAGCATTTT. Translation gives CASSHGDRAQPQHF. Full variable domain (rest looked up from reference TRBV18 and TRBJ1-5): NAGVMQNPRHLVRRRGQEARLRCSPMKGHSHVYWYRQLPEEGLKFMVYLQKENIIDESGMPKERFSAEFPKEGPSILRIQQVVRGDSAAYFCASSHGDRAQPQHFGDGTRLSIL.

V is TRBV20-1 and J is TRBJ1-3; D unclear. Trimming took off 3 bases at V and 4 bases at J, with 4 bases between the two ends. The CDR3 totals 11 residues. The germline V gene encodes CDR1 DFQATT and CDR2 SNEGSKA (reference sequence). CDR3 coding DNA: TGCAGTGCTAGTATGGGAAACACCATATATTTT. The encoded protein is CSASMGNTIYF.

This chain connects TRBV27 to TRBJ2-5, with D perhaps being TRBD1 or TRBD2 (5 bases each). V was shortened by 7 bases and J by 4 bases, with 22 bases between the two germline ends. Germline V gene lookup returns CDR1 MNHEY and CDR2 SMNVEV (reference sequence). The CDR3 runs 16 residues. In DNA form, the CDR3 reads TGTGCCAGCAAAACCATCGGGACGGTAGGAGGAGAGACCCAGTACTTC. Translating it yields CASKTIGTVGGETQYF.

This chain links TRBV18 with TRBJ1-5; unclear D gene. Germline-derived CDR1 and CDR2 are KGHSH and LQKENI. The CDR3 is made up of 13 amino acids. V was shortened by 3 bases and J by 3 bases, with 6 bases between the two germline ends. The chain's CDR3 is CASSPQNNQPQHF. In DNA, the CDR3 is TGTGCCAGCTCACCGCAGAACAATCAGCCCCAGCATTTT.

The chain links TRBV5-1 to TRBJ2-3; possibly TRBD1 or TRBD2 for D (5 bases each). This CDR3 is built from 14 residues. Trimming removed 7 bases from V and 0 bases from J, with 12 bases in between. The germline V gene encodes CDR1 SGHRS and CDR2 YFSETQ. CDR3 nucleotide sequence: TGCGCCAGCTCCTACGGGGCTAGCACAGATACGCAGTATTTT. The encoded protein is CASSYGASTDTQYF.

This clone was seen a handful of times. V gene TRBV2 combines with J gene TRBJ2-2; 7 nucleotides agree with TRBD1. CDR1 is SNHLY and CDR2 is FYNNEI in the germline V gene. V lost 5 bases and J lost 1; bases outside the gene matches: 1. The CDR3 is made up of 14 amino acids. The CDR3 is CASSRQGNTGELFF. As DNA, the CDR3 is TGTGCCAGCAGTCGACAGGGGAACACCGGGGAGCTGTTTTTT.

The V call is TRBV2, the J call TRBJ1-5, with TRBD1 identical over 7 bases. CDR3 size: 14 residues. Germline V gene data show CDR1 as SNHLY and CDR2 as FYNNEI. Trimming cost V 7 bases and J 7 bases; bases outside gene matches: 10. CDR3 protein: CASIFDRAGQPQHF. CDR3 DNA sequence: TGTGCCAGCATTTTCGACAGGGCAGGACAGCCCCAGCATTTT.

The V gene is TRBV5-1, the J gene TRBJ2-7, with D uncertain. The germline V gene encodes CDR1 SGHRS and CDR2 YFSETQ. CDR3 length: 14 residues. Trimming removed 2 bases from V and 2 bases from J, with 11 bases in between. CDR3: CASSFDPTTYEQYV. The CDR3 DNA sequence: TGCGCCAGCAGCTTCGACCCAACGACCTACGAGCAGTACGTC.

The CDR3 here is CASSEARRDYTF. CDR3 sequence (DNA): TGCGCCAGCAGTGAGGCGCGACGAGACTACACCTTC. This chain uses TRBV10-2 with TRBJ1-2; D gene uncertain. CDR1 and CDR2 (germline): WSHSY, SAAADI. Trimming removed 2 bases at V and 10 bases at J, with 11 bases between. The CDR3 is made up of 12 amino acids.

J is TRBJ1-1 and V is TRBV6-5, with D perhaps TRBD1 (6 bases). V dropped 2 bases and J dropped 7 bases, with 14 bases sitting between them. This CDR3 region has 14 residues. CDR1 MNHEY and CDR2 SVGAGI come from the germline V gene. The CDR3 DNA is TGTGCCAGCAGTTACAAAGGGGGGGCAGTTGAAGCTTTCTTT. Residues: CASSYKGGAVEAFF.

V and J are TRBV29-1 and TRBJ2-1; a weak D match, TRBD1 (6 bases). The CDR3 runs to 16 residues. V was cut by 7 bases and J by 2 bases, with 21 bases left in between. Germline V gene lookup returns CDR1 SQVTM and CDR2 ANQGSEA. This CDR3 reads CSAVPWDNPTYNEQFF. The CDR3 nucleotides read TGCAGCGCTGTCCCCTGGGACAACCCAACCTACAATGAGCAGTTCTTC.

The chain has TRBV5-1 and TRBJ2-2, with no clear D. The CDR3 consists of 13 residues. From germline, CDR1 is SGHRS and CDR2 YFSETQ. V was trimmed by 1 base and J by 6 bases, leaving 7 bases between them. Written as DNA, the CDR3 is TGCGCCAGCAGCTTGTTTTCCCCCGGGGAGCTGTTTTTT. Amino acids: CASSLFSPGELFF.

V is TRBV12-3 or TRBV12-4 and J is TRBJ1-1, with D perhaps TRBD1 (5 bases). V was shortened by 7 bases and J by 4 bases, with 13 bases between the two germline ends. This CDR3 comprises 13 residues. CDR3 sequence (DNA): TGTGCCAGCAATATCAGGGATTCCACTGAAGCTTTCTTT. Protein: CASNIRDSTEAFF.